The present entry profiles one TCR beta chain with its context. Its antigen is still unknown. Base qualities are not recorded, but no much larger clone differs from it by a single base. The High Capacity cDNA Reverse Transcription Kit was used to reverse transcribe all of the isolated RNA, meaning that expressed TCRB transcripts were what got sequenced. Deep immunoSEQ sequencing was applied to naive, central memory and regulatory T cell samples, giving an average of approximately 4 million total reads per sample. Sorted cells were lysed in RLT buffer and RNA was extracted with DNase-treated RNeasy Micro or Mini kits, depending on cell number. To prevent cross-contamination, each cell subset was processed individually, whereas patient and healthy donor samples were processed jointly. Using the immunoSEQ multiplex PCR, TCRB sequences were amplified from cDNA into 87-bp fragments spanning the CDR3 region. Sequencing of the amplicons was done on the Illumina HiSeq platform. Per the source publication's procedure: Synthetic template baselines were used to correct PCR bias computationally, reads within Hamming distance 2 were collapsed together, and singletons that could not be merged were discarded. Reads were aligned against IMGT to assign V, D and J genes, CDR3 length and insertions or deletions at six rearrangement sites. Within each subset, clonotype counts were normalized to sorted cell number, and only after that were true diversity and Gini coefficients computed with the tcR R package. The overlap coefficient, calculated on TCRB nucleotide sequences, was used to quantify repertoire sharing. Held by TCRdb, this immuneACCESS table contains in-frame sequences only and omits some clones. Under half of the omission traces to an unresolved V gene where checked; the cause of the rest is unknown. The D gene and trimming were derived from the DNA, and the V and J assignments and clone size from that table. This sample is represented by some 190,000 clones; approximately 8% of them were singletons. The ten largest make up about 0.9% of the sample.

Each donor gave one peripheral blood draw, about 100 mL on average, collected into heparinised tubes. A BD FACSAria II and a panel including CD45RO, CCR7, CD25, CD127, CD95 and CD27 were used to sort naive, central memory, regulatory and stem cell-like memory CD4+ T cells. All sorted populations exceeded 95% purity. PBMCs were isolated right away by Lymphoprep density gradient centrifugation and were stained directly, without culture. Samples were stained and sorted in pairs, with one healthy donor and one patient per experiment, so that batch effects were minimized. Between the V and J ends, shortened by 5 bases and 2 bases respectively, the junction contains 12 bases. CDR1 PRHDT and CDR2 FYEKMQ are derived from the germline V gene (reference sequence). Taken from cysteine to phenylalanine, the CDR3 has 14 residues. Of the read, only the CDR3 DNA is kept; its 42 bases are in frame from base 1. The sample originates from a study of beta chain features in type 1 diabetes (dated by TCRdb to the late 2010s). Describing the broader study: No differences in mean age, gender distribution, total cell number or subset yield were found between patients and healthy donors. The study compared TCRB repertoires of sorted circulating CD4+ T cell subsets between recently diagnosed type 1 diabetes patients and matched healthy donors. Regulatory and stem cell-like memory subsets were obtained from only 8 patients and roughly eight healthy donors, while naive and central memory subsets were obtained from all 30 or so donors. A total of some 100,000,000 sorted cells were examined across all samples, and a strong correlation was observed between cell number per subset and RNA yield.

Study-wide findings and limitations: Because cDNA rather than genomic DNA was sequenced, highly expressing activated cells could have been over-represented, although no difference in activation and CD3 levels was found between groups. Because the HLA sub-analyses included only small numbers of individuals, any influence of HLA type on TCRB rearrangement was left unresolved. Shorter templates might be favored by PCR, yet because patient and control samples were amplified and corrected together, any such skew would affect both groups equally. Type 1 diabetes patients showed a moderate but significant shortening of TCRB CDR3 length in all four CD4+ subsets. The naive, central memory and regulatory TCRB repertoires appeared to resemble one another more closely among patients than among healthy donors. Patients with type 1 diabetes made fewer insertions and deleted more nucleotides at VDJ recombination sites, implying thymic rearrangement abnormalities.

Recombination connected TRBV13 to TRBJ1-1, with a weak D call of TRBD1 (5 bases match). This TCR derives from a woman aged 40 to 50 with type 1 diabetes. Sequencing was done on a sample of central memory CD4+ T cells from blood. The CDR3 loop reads CASSPRAGNTEAFF. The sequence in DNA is TGTGCCAGCAGCCCCAGGGCCGGAAACACTGAAGCTTTCTTT.